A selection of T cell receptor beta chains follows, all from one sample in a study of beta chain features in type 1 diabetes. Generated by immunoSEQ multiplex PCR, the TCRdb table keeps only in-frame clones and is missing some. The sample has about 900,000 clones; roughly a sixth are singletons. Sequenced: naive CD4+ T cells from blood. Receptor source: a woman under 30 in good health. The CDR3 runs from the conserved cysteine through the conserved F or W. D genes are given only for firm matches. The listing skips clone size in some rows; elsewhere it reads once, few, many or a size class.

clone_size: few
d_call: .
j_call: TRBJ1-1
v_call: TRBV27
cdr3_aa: CASKGWMNTEAFF
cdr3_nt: TGTGCCAGCAAGGGGTGGATGAACACTGAAGCTTTCTTT

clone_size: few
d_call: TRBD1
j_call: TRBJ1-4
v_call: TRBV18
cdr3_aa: CASSPPPGQGYNEKLFF
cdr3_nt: TGTGCCAGCTCACCACCGCCGGGACAGGGGTATAATGAAAAACTGTTTTTT

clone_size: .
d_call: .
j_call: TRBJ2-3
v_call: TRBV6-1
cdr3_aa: CASSEIAIDTQYF
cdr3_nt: TGTGCCAGCAGTGAAATAGCAATAGATACGCAGTATTTT

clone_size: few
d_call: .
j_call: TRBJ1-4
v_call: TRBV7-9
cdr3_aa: CASSPAVGANEKLFF
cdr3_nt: TGTGCCAGCAGCCCGGCGGTGGGGGCTAATGAAAAACTGTTTTTT

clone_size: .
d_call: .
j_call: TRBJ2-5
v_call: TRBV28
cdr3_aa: CASTPQRRETQYF
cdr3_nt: TGTGCCAGCACCCCTCAGAGGAGGGAGACCCAGTACTTC

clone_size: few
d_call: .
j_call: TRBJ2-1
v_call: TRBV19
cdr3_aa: CASSIFRQQVVEQFF
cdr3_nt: TGTGCCAGTAGTATCTTTCGTCAGCAGGTAGTTGAGCAGTTCTTC

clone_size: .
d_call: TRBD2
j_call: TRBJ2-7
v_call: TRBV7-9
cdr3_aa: CASSFYPPGLAGVEQYF
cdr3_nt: TGTGCCAGCAGCTTCTACCCTCCGGGACTAGCGGGAGTCGAGCAGTACTTC

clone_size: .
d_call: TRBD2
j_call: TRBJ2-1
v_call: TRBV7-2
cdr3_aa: CASSFRLAEGNEQFF
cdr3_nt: TGTGCCAGCAGCTTCCGTCTAGCGGAAGGAAATGAGCAGTTCTTC

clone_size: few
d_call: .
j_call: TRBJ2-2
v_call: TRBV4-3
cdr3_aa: CASSQDEGHVYGELFF
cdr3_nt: TGCGCCAGCAGCCAAGATGAAGGGCATGTTTACGGGGAGCTGTTTTTT

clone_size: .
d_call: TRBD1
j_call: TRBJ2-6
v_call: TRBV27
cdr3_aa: CASGAGTVSSGANVLTF
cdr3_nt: TGTGCCAGCGGCGCCGGGACAGTAAGCTCTGGGGCCAACGTCCTGACTTTC

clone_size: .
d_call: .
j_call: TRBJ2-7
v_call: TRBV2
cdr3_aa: CASSGLVAYEQYF
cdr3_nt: TGTGCCAGCAGTGGACTGGTAGCCTACGAGCAGTACTTC

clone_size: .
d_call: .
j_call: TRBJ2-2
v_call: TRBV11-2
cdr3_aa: CASSLASTGSTGELFF
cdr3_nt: TGTGCCAGCAGCTTAGCCTCGACAGGCTCCACCGGGGAGCTGTTTTTT

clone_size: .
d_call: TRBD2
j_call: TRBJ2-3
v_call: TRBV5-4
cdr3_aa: CASSLRLAGVTDTQYF
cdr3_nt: TGTGCCAGCAGCTTGCGACTAGCGGGAGTGACAGATACGCAGTATTTT

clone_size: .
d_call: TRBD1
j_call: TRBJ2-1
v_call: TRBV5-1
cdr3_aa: CASGLRGRNEQFF
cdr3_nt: TGCGCCAGCGGACTCAGGGGGCGCAATGAGCAGTTCTTC

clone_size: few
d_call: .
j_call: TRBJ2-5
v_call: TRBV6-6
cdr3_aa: CASNAAEADQYF
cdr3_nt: TGTGCCAGCAACGCCGCTGAGGCCGACCAGTACTTC

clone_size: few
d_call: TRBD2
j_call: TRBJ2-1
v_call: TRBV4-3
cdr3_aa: CASSQGGLAANEQFF
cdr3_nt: TGCGCCAGCAGCCAAGGAGGACTAGCGGCCAATGAGCAGTTCTTC

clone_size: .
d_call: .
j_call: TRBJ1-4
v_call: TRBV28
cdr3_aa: CASSPWRGLEEKLFF
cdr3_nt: TGTGCCAGCAGTCCCTGGAGGGGCTTAGAAGAAAAACTGTTTTTT

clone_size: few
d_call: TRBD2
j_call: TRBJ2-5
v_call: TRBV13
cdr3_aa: CASSSQTSGSLAETQYF
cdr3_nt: TGTGCCAGCAGCTCCCAGACTAGCGGGAGCTTAGCGGAGACCCAGTACTTC

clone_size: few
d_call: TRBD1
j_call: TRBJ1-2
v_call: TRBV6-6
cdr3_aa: CASSPGGWYGYTF
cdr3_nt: TGTGCCAGCAGCCCAGGGGGCTGGTATGGCTACACCTTC

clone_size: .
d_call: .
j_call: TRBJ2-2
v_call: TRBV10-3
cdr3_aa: CATGASNTGELFF
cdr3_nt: TGTGCCACCGGGGCCTCAAACACCGGGGAGCTGTTTTTT

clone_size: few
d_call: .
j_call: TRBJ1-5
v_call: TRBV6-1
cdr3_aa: CASRGNGTYSPQHF
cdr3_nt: TGTGCCAGCAGGGGAAATGGGACCTATTCCCCCCAGCATTTT

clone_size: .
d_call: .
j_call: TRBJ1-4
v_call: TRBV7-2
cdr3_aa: CASSRKNEKLFF
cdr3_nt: TGTGCCAGCAGTAGGAAAAATGAAAAACTGTTTTTT

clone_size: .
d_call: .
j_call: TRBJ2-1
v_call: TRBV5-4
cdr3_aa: CASSLFSASYNEQFF
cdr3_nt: TGTGCCAGCAGCTTGTTTTCGGCCTCTTACAATGAGCAGTTCTTC

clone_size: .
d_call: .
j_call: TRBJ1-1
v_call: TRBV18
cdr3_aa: CASSPDEQTEAFF
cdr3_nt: TGTGCCAGCTCACCGGACGAGCAGACTGAAGCTTTCTTT

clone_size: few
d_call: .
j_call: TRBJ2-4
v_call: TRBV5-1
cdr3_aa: CASSLEGGLNIQYF
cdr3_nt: TGCGCCAGCAGCTTGGAAGGGGGTTTAAACATTCAGTACTTC

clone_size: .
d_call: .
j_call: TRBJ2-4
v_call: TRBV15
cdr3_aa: CATSRDQGRLIQYF
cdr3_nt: TGTGCCACCAGCAGAGATCAAGGCAGGCTGATTCAGTACTTC

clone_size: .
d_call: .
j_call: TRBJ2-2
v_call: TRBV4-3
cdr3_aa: CASSPRNMGELFF
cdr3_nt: TGCGCCAGCAGCCCTCGTAACATGGGGGAGCTGTTTTTT

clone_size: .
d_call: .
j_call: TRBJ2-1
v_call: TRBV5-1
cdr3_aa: CASKLAGPTNNEQFF
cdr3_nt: TGCGCCAGCAAATTGGCAGGGCCTACCAACAATGAGCAGTTCTTC

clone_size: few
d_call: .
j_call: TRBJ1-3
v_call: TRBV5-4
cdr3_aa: CASSLTGQGSGNTIYF
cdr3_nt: TGTGCCAGCAGCCTAACGGGACAAGGCTCTGGAAACACCATATATTTT

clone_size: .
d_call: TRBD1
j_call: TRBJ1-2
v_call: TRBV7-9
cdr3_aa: CASSFTGQGAGYTF
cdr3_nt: TGTGCCAGCAGCTTTACCGGTCAGGGGGCCGGCTACACCTTC

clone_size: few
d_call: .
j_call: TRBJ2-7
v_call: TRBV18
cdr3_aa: CASSPLTGDYEQYF
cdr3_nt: TGTGCCAGCTCACCGTTGACTGGAGACTACGAGCAGTACTTC

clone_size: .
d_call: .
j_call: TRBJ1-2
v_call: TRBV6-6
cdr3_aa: CASSYTANYGYTF
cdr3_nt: TGTGCCAGCAGTTATACAGCTAACTATGGCTACACCTTC

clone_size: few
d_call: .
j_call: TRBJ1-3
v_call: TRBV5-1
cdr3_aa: CASSLGTESSGNTIYF
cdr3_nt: TGCGCCAGCAGCTTGGGGACGGAAAGCTCTGGAAACACCATATATTTT

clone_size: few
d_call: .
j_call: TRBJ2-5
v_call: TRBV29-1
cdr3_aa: CSVDYQETQYF
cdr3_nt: TGCAGCGTTGACTACCAAGAGACCCAGTACTTC

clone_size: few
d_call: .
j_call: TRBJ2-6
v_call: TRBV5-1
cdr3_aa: CASSLRTEEYYPGANVLTF
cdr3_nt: TGCGCCAGCAGCTTAAGGACGGAGGAATACTACCCTGGGGCCAACGTCCTGACTTTC

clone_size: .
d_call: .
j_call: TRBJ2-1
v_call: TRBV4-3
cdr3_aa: CASSQESLGEQFF
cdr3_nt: TGCGCCAGCAGCCAAGAAAGTTTGGGAGAGCAGTTCTTC

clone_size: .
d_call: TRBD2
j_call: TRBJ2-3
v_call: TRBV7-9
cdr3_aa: CASSLGPIAGVTDTQYF
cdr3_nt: TGTGCCAGCAGCTTAGGGCCAATAGCGGGAGTTACAGATACGCAGTATTTT

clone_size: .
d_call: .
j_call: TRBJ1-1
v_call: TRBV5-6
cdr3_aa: CASSPDTGNTEAFF
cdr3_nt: TGTGCCAGCAGCCCTGACACGGGGAACACTGAAGCTTTCTTT

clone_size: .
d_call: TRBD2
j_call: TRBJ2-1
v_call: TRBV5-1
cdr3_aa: CASRLAGESYNEQFF
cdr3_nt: TGCGCCAGCAGACTAGCGGGAGAATCTTACAATGAGCAGTTCTTC

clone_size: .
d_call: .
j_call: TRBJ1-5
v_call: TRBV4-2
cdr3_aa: CASSQEGGVNQPQHF
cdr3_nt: TGTGCCAGCAGCCAAGAGGGAGGGGTAAATCAGCCCCAGCATTTT

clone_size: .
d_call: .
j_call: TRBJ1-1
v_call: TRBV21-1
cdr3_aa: CASSLRGLTVNTEAFF
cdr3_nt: TGTGCCAGCAGCTTGCGGGGGCTGACAGTGAACACTGAAGCTTTCTTT

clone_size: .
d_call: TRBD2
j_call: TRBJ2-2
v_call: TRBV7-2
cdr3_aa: CASRGLAVHTGELFF
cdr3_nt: TGTGCCAGCCGCGGACTAGCGGTCCACACCGGGGAGCTGTTTTTT

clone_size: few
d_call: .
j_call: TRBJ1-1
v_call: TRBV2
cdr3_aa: CASSVGAKPVF
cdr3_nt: TGTGCCAGCAGTGTTGGTGCCAAGCCTGTCTTT

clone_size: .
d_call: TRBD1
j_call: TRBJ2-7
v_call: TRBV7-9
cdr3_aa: CASSSRDRALYEQYF
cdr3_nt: TGTGCCAGCAGCTCGCGGGACAGGGCCCTCTACGAGCAGTACTTC

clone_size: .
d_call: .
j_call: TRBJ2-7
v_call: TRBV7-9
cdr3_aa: CASSLMSYEQYF
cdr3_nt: TGTGCCAGCAGCTTAATGTCGTACGAGCAGTACTTC

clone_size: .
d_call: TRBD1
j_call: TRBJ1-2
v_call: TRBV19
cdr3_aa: CASSPAGTGYGYTF
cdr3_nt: TGTGCCAGTAGCCCCGCCGGGACAGGGTACGGCTACACCTTC

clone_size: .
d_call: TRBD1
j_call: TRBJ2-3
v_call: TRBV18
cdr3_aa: CASSPNRGPDTQYF
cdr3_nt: TGTGCCAGCTCACCCAACAGGGGGCCGGATACGCAGTATTTT

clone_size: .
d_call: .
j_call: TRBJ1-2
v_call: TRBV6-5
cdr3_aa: CASKGRRAGSYGYTF
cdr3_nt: TGTGCCAGCAAGGGTCGCCGGGCAGGTAGCTATGGCTACACCTTC

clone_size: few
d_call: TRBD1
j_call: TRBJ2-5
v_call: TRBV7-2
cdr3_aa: CASSSRGRETQYF
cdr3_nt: TGTGCCAGCAGCTCCAGGGGGCGGGAGACCCAGTACTTC

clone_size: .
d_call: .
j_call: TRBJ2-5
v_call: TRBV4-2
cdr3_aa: CASSPYFQGGQETQYF
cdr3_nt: TGTGCCAGCAGCCCATATTTCCAGGGAGGTCAAGAGACCCAGTACTTC

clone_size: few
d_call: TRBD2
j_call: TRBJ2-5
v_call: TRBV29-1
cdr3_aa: CSVVRLAAYQETQYF
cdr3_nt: TGCAGCGTCGTCAGACTAGCGGCATACCAAGAGACCCAGTACTTC

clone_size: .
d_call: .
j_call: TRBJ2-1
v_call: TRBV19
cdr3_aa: CASSILPVNEQFF
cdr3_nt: TGTGCCAGTAGTATCCTCCCCGTCAATGAGCAGTTCTTC

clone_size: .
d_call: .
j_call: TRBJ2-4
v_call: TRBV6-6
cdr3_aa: CASSADSIAKNIQYF
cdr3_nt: TGTGCCAGCAGTGCCGACAGCATAGCCAAAAACATTCAGTACTTC

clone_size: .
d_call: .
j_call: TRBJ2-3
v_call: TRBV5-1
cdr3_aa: CASSFRVAADTQYF
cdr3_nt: TGCGCCAGCAGCTTTCGTGTAGCCGCAGATACGCAGTATTTT

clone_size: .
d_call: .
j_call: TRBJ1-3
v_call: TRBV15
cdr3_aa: CATSRGVSGVLSGNTIYF
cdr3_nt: TGTGCCACCAGCAGAGGGGTATCGGGCGTCCTCTCTGGAAACACCATATATTTT

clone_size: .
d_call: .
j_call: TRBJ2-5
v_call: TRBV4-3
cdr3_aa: CASSQRTLGKQETQYF
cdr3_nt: TGCGCCAGCAGCCAAAGGACTTTGGGGAAACAAGAGACCCAGTACTTC

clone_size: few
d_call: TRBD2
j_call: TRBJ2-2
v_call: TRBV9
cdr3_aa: CASSFSGGSPTGELFF
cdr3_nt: TGTGCCAGCAGCTTTTCGGGCGGGAGTCCCACCGGGGAGCTGTTTTTT

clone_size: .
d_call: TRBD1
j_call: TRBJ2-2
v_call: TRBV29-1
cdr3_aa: CSVRQGWTGELFF
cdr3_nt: TGCAGCGTCAGACAGGGATGGACCGGGGAGCTGTTTTTT

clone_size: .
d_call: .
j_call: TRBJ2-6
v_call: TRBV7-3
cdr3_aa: CASSPPYGSQRFSSGANVLTF
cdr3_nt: TGTGCCAGCAGCCCCCCGTATGGGAGCCAGAGGTTCAGCTCTGGGGCCAACGTCCTGACTTTC

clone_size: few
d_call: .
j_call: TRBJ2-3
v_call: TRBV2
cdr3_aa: CASSEQPDTQYF
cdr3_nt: TGTGCCAGCAGTGAACAACCGGATACGCAGTATTTT